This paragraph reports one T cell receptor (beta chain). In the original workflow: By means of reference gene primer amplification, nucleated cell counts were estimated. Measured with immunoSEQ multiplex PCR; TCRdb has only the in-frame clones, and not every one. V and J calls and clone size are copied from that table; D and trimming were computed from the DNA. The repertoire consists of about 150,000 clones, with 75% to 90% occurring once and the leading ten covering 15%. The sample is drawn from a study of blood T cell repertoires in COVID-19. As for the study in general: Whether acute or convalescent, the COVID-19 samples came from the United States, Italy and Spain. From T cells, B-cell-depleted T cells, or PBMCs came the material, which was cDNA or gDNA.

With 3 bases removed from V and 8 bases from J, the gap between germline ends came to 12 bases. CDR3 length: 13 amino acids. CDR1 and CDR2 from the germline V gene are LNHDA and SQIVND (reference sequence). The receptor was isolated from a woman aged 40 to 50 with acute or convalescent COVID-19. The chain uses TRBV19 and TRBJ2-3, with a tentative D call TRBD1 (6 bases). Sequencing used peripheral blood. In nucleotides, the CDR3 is TGTGCCAGTAGTATGGGCAGGGACATTACGCAGTATTTT. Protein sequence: CASSMGRDITQYF.